The 18 T cell receptor beta chains below all came from one sample that was sequenced in a study of Ad26.COV2.S vaccination and SARS-CoV-2 variants. The treatment is: roughly 18 received Ad26.COV2.S at low or high dose, single or two shots; about 5 received placebo; per-sample allocation not given. Repertoires come from day 63 after the first vaccine or placebo injection. Clones were sequenced by immunoSEQ multiplex PCR, and TCRdb holds only the in-frame ones, with some missing. The sample includes roughly 450,000 clones, over 75% of them seen just once. The source was peripheral blood, collected in a trial of Ad26.COV2.S vaccine versus placebo. The receptors shown here come from a person aged 18-60 years who received the Ad26.COV2.S COVID-19 vaccine or a placebo.

V gene TRBV7-7 combines with J gene TRBJ2-3, with D maybe TRBD2 (5 bases). This CDR3 is built from 14 residues. The germline V and J ends were trimmed by 5 bases and 1 base, with 10 bases remaining between them. Germline V CDR1 and CDR2: SSHAT, FNYEAQ (reference sequence). The DNA of the CDR3 is TGTGCCAGCAGCCGGCTTAGCGGCACAGATACGCAGTATTTT. Amino acid sequence: CASSRLSGTDTQYF.

The chain links TRBV6-5 to TRBJ1-5; tentatively, D is TRBD1 (6 bases). This CDR3 contains 13 residues. Trimming cost V 8 bases and J 9 bases, with 17 bases left between them. CDR1 and CDR2 (germline): MNHEY, SVGAGI. CDR3 nucleotides: TGTGCCAGCGGGGGGACACCCCGGGCGCCCCAGCATTTT. Protein product: CASGGTPRAPQHF.

V gene TRBV6-1 combines with J gene TRBJ2-7; either TRBD1 or TRBD2 may fit D (6 bases each). Trimming cost V 3 bases and J 3 bases, with 12 bases left between them. Germline lookup yields CDR1 MNHNS and CDR2 SASEGT. The CDR3 is made up of 14 amino acids. The DNA of the CDR3 is TGTGCCAGCAGTGATTACGGGGGCGGCTACGAGCAGTACTTC. Translated: CASSDYGGGYEQYF.

The chain combines TRBV27 with TRBJ2-7; D may be TRBD1 (6 bases). The CDR3 extends over 12 amino acids. Between the trimmed V and J ends, which lost 6 bases and 0 bases, there was a span of 6 bases. Germline-derived CDR1 and CDR2 are MNHEY and SMNVEV (reference sequence). The CDR3 nucleotides read TGTGCCAGCAGGGGGGCCTCCTACGAGCAGTACTTC. As protein: CASRGASYEQYF.

J is TRBJ2-1 and V is TRBV6-5; D may be TRBD2 (5 bases). CDR1 is MNHEY, CDR2 SVGAGI, per germline. Trimming stripped 6 bases from V and 2 bases from J, with 14 bases between. This CDR3 has 15 residues. The CDR3 here is CASSLDSLPYNEQFF. The CDR3 DNA reads as TGTGCCAGCAGCCTGGACTCGCTACCCTACAATGAGCAGTTCTTC.

This sequence joins TRBV7-2 and TRBJ2-7; TRBD2 matches 7 bases. The CDR3 runs 15 residues. The V gene end was trimmed by 3 bases and the J gene end by 3 bases; junction bases not matched to a gene: 8. CDR1 SGHTA and CDR2 FQGNSA come from the germline V gene. The chain's CDR3 is CASSFVGGSFYEQYF. In DNA, the CDR3 is TGTGCCAGCAGCTTTGTGGGAGGGTCTTTCTACGAGCAGTACTTC.

The chain combines TRBV25-1 with TRBJ2-1; TRBD2 matches 7 bases. Trimming cost V 1 base and J 6 bases; bases outside gene matches: 6. Germline V gives CDR1 MGHDK, CDR2 SYGVNS. The CDR3 is 15 amino acids. This chain's CDR3 is CASSELAGVLNEQFF. In DNA form, the CDR3 reads TGTGCCAGCAGTGAATTGGCGGGAGTACTCAATGAGCAGTTCTTC. Drawing the rest from reference TRBV25-1 and TRBJ2-1, the complete variable domain is EADIYQTPRYLVIGTGKKITLECSQTMGHDKMYWYQQDPGMELHLIHYSYGVNSTEKGDLSSESTVSRIRTEHFPLTLESARPSHTSQYLCASSELAGVLNEQFFGPGTRLTVL.

The gene calls are TRBV6-2 or TRBV6-3 and TRBJ2-7; D perhaps matches TRBD1 (6 bases). From germline, CDR1 is MNHEY and CDR2 SVGEGT. V lost 6 bases and J lost 0, with 15 bases in between. The CDR3 is made up of 15 amino acids. CDR3 in amino acids: CASSHYRDGSYEQYF. CDR3 DNA sequence: TGTGCCAGCAGCCATTACAGGGACGGCTCCTACGAGCAGTACTTC.

This chain links TRBV5-1 with TRBJ2-3; TRBD1 might be the D (6 bases). CDR1 is SGHRS and CDR2 is YFSETQ in the germline V gene. The CDR3 runs to 15 residues. Trimming took off 4 bases at V and 3 bases at J, with 15 bases between the two ends. CDR3 protein: CASSPTGTFTDTQYF. The CDR3 nucleotides read TGCGCCAGCAGCCCGACGGGGACATTTACAGATACGCAGTATTTT.

This rearrangement joins TRBV30 to TRBJ2-7; 7 bases agree with TRBD2. Germline V gives CDR1 GTSNPN, CDR2 SVGIG (reference sequence). This CDR3 spans 13 amino acids. J lost 1 base, V lost 2 bases, and 2 bases had no gene match. This chain's CDR3 is CAWSMGGSYEQYF. The CDR3 nucleotides read TGTGCCTGGAGTATGGGGGGGTCCTACGAGCAGTACTTC. Using reference TRBV30 and TRBJ2-7 for the parts outside the CDR3, the full variable domain is SQTIHQWPATLVQPVGSPLSLECTVEGTSNPNLYWYRQAAGRGLQLLFYSVGIGQISSEVPQNLSASRPQDRQFILSSKKLLLSDSGFYLCAWSMGGSYEQYFGPGTRLTVT.

The chain combines TRBV12-3 or TRBV12-4 with TRBJ1-3; D remains ambiguous. V was trimmed by 8 bases and J by 3 bases, leaving 11 bases between them. This CDR3 spans 13 amino acids. The CDR3 reads CASWIVGGNTIYF. The CDR3, as DNA: TGTGCCAGCTGGATAGTAGGTGGAAACACCATATATTTT.

The chain carries TRBV7-9 and TRBJ1-4, with 10 bases identical to TRBD1. After removal of 6 bases from V and 3 bases from J, the junction contained 4 bases not matched to a gene. CDR3 length: 15 amino acids. The V gene's germline CDR1 is SEHNR and CDR2 FQNEAQ (reference sequence). CDR3 amino acids: CASRPGQGSNEKLFF. In nucleotides, the CDR3 is TGTGCCAGCAGACCGGGACAGGGGTCTAATGAAAAACTGTTTTTT.

In this sample, this clone turned up a few times. The chain joins TRBV5-6 to TRBJ1-6; 9 positions agree with TRBD1. CDR1 and CDR2 from the germline V gene are SGHDT and YYEEEE. The CDR3 loop spans 15 amino acids. Trimming took 5 bases from V and 6 from J; bases not matched to a gene: 6. The CDR3 DNA sequence: TGTGCCAGCAGACACAGGGGGCGGGGTAATTCACCCCTCCACTTT. The encoded protein is CASRHRGRGNSPLHF.

The chain uses TRBV15 and TRBJ2-1; 7 bases are shared with TRBD1. From germline, CDR1 is LNHNV and CDR2 YYDKDF (reference sequence). V trimming: 0 bases; J trimming: 6 bases; junction bases outside the gene matches: 14. The CDR3 consists of 18 residues. CDR3 sequence: CATSRDLIGAGGINEQFF. The CDR3 nucleotides read TGTGCCACCAGCAGAGATTTGATAGGGGCAGGGGGTATCAATGAGCAGTTCTTC. The whole variable domain, remainder taken from reference TRBV15 and TRBJ2-1, is DAMVIQNPRYQVTQFGKPVTLSCSQTLNHNVMYWYQQKSSQAPKLLFHYYDKDFNNEADTPDNFQSRRPNTSFCFLDIRSPGLGDTAMYLCATSRDLIGAGGINEQFFGPGTRLTVL.

The chain links TRBV6-5 to TRBJ2-1; 7 bases line up with TRBD1. V shed 8 bases, J shed 7 bases, and the junction held 11 bases outside the gene matches. The CDR3 is made up of 14 amino acids. Germline CDR1 reads MNHEY; CDR2 reads SVGAGI. The CDR3 DNA reads TGTGCCAGCCTACGAGGGGGCGCGGAAAATGAGCAGTTCTTC. This codes for CASLRGGAENEQFF.

The chain's CDR3 is CASSLGASGKETQYF. The CDR3 bases are TGTGCCAGCAGCTTAGGGGCTAGCGGAAAAGAGACCCAGTACTTC. The chain is built from TRBV11-1 and TRBJ2-5, with 7 bases matching TRBD2. Looked up from germline, CDR1 is SGHAT and CDR2 is FQDESV (reference sequence). CDR3 length: 15 amino acids. J was trimmed by 3 bases and V by 1 base; bases with no gene match: 5.

This chain connects TRBV6-5 to TRBJ2-7; tentative D call: TRBD2 (6 bases). Germline V gives CDR1 MNHEY, CDR2 SVGAGI. This CDR3 spans 11 amino acids. V dropped 6 bases and J dropped 6 bases, with 9 bases sitting between them. The CDR3 loop reads CASRGEVEQYF. CDR3 bases: TGTGCCAGCAGGGGGGAGGTCGAGCAGTACTTC.

The V call is TRBV3-1 (or the pseudogene TRBV3-2), the J call TRBJ2-7; 10 bases line up with TRBD2. The CDR3 loop spans 15 amino acids. Germline V gene lookup returns CDR1 LGHDT and CDR2 YNNKEL (reference sequence). V lost 4 bases and J lost 2; bases outside the gene matches: 5. CDR3 sequence (DNA): TGTGCCAGCAGCCCCGGACTAGCGGTTACCTACGAGCAGTACTTC. Amino acids: CASSPGLAVTYEQYF.